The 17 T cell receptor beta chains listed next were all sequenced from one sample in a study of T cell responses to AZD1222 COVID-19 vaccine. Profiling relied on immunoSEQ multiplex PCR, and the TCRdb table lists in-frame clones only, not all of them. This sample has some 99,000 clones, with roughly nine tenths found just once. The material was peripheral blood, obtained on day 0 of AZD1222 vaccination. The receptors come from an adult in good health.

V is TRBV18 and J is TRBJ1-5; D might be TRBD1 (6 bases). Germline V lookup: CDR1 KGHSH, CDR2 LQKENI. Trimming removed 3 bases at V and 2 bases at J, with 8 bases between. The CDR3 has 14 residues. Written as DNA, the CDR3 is TGTGCCAGCTCACCTCGACAGGGCAATCAGCCCCAGCATTTT. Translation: CASSPRQGNQPQHF.

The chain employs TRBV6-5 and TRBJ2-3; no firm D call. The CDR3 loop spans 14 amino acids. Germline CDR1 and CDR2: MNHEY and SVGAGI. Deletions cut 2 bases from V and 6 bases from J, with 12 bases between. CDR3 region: CASSYGFEGDTQYF. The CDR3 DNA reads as TGTGCCAGCAGTTACGGGTTCGAAGGGGATACGCAGTATTTT.

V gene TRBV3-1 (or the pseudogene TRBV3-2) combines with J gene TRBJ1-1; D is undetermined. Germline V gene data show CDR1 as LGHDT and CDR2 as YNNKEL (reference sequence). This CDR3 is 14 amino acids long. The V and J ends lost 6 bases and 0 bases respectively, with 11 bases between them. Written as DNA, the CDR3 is TGTGCCAGCAGAAAGGGATGGATGAACACTGAAGCTTTCTTT. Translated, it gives CASRKGWMNTEAFF.

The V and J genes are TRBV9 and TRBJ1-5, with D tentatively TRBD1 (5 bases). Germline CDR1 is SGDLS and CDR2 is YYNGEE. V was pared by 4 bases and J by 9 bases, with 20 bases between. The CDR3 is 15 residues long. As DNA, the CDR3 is TGTGCCAGCAGCCTAGACAGTGGAGGTCTGTCGCCCCAGCATTTT. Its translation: CASSLDSGGLSPQHF.

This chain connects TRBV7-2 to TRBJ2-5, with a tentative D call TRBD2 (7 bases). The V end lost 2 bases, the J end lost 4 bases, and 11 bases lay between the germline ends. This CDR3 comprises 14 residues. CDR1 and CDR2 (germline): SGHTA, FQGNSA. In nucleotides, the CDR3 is TGTGCCAGCAGCTTACAGGGAGGGGGAGAGACCCAGTACTTC. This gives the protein CASSLQGGGETQYF.

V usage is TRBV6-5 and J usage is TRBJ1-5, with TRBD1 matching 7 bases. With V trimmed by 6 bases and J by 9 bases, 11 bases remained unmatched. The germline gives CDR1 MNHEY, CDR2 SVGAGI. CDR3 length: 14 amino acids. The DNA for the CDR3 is TGTGCCAGCAGGGCGACAGGGTTTGATCGGCCCCAGCATTTT. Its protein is CASRATGFDRPQHF.

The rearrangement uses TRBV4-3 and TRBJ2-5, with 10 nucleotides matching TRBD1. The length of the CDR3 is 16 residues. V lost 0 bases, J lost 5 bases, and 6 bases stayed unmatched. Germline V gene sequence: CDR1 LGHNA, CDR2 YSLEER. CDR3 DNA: TGCGCCAGCAGCCAAGATCGGACAGGGGGAGGTGAGACCCAGTACTTC. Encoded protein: CASSQDRTGGGETQYF.

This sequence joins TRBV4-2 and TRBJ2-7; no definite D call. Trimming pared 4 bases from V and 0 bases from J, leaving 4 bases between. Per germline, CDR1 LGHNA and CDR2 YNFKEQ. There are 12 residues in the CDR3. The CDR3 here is CASSLHSYEQYF. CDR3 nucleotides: TGTGCCAGCAGCCTCCACTCCTACGAGCAGTACTTC.

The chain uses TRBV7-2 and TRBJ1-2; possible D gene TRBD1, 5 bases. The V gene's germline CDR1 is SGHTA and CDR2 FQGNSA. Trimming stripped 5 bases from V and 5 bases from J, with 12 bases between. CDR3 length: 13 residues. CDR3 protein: CASSPQVLYGYTF. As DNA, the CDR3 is TGTGCCAGCAGCCCACAGGTCCTGTATGGCTACACCTTC.

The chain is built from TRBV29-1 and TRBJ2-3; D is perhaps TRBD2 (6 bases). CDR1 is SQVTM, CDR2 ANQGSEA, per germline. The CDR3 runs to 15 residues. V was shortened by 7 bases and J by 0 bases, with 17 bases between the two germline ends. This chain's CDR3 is CSGGAWGTSTDTQYF. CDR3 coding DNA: TGCAGCGGGGGCGCCTGGGGGACTAGCACAGATACGCAGTATTTT.

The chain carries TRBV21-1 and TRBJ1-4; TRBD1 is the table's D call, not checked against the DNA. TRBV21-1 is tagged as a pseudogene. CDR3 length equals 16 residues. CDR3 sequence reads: CASSLPGGIMNEKLFF. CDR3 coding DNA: TGTGCCAGCAGCCTCCCAGGGGGCATCATGAATGAAAAACTGTTTTTT.

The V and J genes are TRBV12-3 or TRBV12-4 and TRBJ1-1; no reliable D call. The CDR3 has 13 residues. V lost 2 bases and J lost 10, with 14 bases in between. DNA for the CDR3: TGTGCCAGCAGTTTACGGGAAGAAGACGGAGCTTTCTTT. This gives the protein CASSLREEDGAFF.

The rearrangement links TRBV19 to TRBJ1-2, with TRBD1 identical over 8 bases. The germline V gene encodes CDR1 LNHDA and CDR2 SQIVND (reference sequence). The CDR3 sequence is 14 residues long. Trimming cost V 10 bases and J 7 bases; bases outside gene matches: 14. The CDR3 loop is CAISPTGAKGGYTF. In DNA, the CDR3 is TGTGCCATTTCCCCGACAGGGGCGAAAGGTGGCTACACCTTC.

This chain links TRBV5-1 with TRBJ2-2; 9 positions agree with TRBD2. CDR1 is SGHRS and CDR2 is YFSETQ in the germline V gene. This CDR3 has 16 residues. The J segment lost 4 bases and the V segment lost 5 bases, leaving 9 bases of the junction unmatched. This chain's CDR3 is CASSWGASGATGELFF. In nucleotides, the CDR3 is TGCGCCAGCAGTTGGGGGGCTAGCGGGGCCACCGGGGAGCTGTTTTTT. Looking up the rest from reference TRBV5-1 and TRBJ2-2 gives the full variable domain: KAGVTQTPRYLIKTRGQQVTLSCSPISGHRSVSWYQQTPGQGLQFLFEYFSETQRNKGNFPGRFSGRQFSNSRSEMNVSTLELGDSALYLCASSWGASGATGELFFGEGSRLTVL.

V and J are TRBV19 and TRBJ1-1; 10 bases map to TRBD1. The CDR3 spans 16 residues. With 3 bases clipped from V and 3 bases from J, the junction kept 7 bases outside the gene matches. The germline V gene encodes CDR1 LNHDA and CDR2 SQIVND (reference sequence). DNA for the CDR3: TGTGCCAGTAGTATGGTTAGGGACAGGGGATACACTGAAGCTTTCTTT. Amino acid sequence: CASSMVRDRGYTEAFF.

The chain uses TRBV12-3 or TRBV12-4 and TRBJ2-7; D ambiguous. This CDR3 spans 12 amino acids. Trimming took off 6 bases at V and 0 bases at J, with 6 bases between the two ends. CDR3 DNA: TGTGCCAGCAGGAAGAGCTCCTACGAGCAGTACTTC. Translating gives CASRKSSYEQYF.

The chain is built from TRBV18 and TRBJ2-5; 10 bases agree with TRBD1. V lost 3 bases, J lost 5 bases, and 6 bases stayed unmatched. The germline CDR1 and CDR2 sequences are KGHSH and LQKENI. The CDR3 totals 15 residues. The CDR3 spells CASSPQGQGFETQYF. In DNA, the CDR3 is TGTGCCAGCTCACCCCAGGGACAGGGGTTTGAGACCCAGTACTTC.